This TCR beta chain comes out of a study of radiotherapy plus CTLA-4 blockade in lung cancer. Study-level background: 18% of patients responded objectively, and approximately 33% achieved disease control. Overall study findings and caveats: In blood, early T cell clone dynamics reportedly predicted response best, together with interferon-beta. Researchers report tumor-derived TCR clones expanding in blood after radiotherapy plus ipilimumab.

Sequencing was performed with immunoSEQ multiplex PCR; in TCRdb, only in-frame clones are kept and a portion is missing. This table holds roughly 93,000 clones, about 81% found once. Regarding this clone: Its antigen is as yet unknown.

Germline lookup yields CDR1 MNHEY and CDR2 SVGAGI. CDR3 size: 15 residues. J gave up 5 bases and V 0 bases, and 6 bases lay outside the gene matches. In chemo-refractory metastatic non-small-cell lung cancer, patients got ipilimumab CTLA-4 blockade together with focal radiation. This chain uses TRBV6-5 with TRBJ2-5; 7 bases fit TRBD2. The specimen comprised peripheral blood, sampled from a patient treated with radiotherapy plus ipilimumab. The receptor was isolated from a human donor with non-small cell lung cancer who had a partial response to radiotherapy plus ipilimumab. The CDR3 nucleotides are TGTGCCAGCAGTTACTCGAATTTGGGAGGGGAGACCCAGTACTTC. Translating gives CASSYSNLGGETQYF.